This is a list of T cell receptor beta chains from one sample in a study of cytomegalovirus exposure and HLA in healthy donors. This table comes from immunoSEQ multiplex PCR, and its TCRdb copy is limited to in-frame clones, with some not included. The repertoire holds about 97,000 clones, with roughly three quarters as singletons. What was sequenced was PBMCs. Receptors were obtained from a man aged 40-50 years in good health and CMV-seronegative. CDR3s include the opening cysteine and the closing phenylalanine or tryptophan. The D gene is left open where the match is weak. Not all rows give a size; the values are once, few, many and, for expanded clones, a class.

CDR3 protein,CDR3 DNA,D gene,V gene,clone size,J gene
CASSLAQGSGYTF,TGTGCCAGCAGCTTAGCACAGGGAAGCGGCTACACCTTC,-,TRBV11-2,-,TRBJ1-2
CASSFGETQYF,TGTGCCAGCAGCTTCGGAGAGACCCAGTACTTC,-,TRBV5-4,-,TRBJ2-5
CASSADTRTDTQYF,TGTGCCAGTAGTGCGGACACCCGCACAGATACGCAGTATTTT,-,TRBV19,-,TRBJ2-3
CASSERGLGQPQHF,TGTGCCAGCAGTGAGCGTGGTTTGGGCCAGCCCCAGCATTTT,-,TRBV25-1,once,TRBJ1-5
CASSPDGGSGGYTF,TGTGCCAGCAGCCCGGACGGGGGGTCGGGTGGCTACACCTTC,-,TRBV5-4,-,TRBJ1-2
CASSQEGTGRAFF,TGCGCCAGCAGCCAAGAGGGGACAGGTCGAGCTTTCTTT,TRBD1,TRBV4-1,-,TRBJ1-1
CASGVSGREKLFF,TGTGCTAGTGGAGTGAGTGGTCGGGAAAAACTGTTTTTT,-,TRBV12-5,-,TRBJ1-4
CASSLDSFQETQYF,TGTGCCAGCAGCTTAGACAGCTTTCAAGAGACCCAGTACTTC,-,TRBV7-3,-,TRBJ2-5
CASSIGQGAFEAFF,TGTGCCAGCAGTATTGGACAGGGGGCCTTCGAGGCTTTCTTT,TRBD1,TRBV6-5,-,TRBJ1-1
CARTAYNEQFF,TGCGCCCGGACAGCCTACAATGAGCAGTTCTTC,-,TRBV29-1,once,TRBJ2-1
CASSYAEGQPQHF,TGTGCCAGCAGTTACGCGGAGGGTCAGCCCCAGCATTTT,-,TRBV6-5,-,TRBJ1-5
CATSSWARNSPLHF,TGTGCCACCAGCAGCTGGGCCCGGAATTCACCCCTCCACTTT,-,TRBV15,-,TRBJ1-6
CASSSLQVGYGYTF,TGTGCCAGCAGCTCCCTACAGGTCGGCTATGGCTACACCTTC,-,TRBV7-2,-,TRBJ1-2
CASGRRLAGEAADTQYF,TGTGCCAGCGGACGTAGACTAGCGGGGGAAGCGGCAGATACGCAGTATTTT,TRBD2,TRBV27,-,TRBJ2-3
CASWPGGNQPQHF,TGTGCCAGTTGGCCGGGAGGCAATCAGCCCCAGCATTTT,-,TRBV19,-,TRBJ1-5
CATSKEYQPQHF,TGTGCCACCAGCAAGGAGTATCAGCCCCAGCATTTT,-,TRBV15,-,TRBJ1-5
CSSSFLNQGNEAFF,TGTTCCAGCAGCTTCCTAAACCAGGGGAATGAAGCTTTCTTT,-,TRBV7-9,-,TRBJ1-1
CATSRRQGRNEQFF,TGTGCCACCAGCAGGCGACAGGGGAGAAATGAGCAGTTCTTC,TRBD1,TRBV15,-,TRBJ2-1
CASSLVRGGVDTQYF,TGTGCCAGCAGCTTGGTGCGGGGGGGCGTAGATACGCAGTATTTT,TRBD2,TRBV5-4,-,TRBJ2-3
CASSYEGVQYF,TGTGCCAGCAGTTACGAGGGGGTTCAGTACTTC,-,TRBV6-5,-,TRBJ2-7
CASRTRDRPNYGYTF,TGTGCCAGCAGGACCAGGGACAGACCGAACTATGGCTACACCTTC,TRBD1,TRBV6-5,-,TRBJ1-2
CASSPTNRDQPQHF,TGTGCCAGCTCACCGACAAACAGGGATCAGCCCCAGCATTTT,-,TRBV18,-,TRBJ1-5
CASRVDRRLIGELFF,TGCGCCAGCAGAGTTGACAGGCGGCTCATCGGGGAGCTGTTTTTT,-,TRBV5-1,-,TRBJ2-2
CSASQGDYGYTF,TGCAGCGCCAGCCAGGGGGACTATGGCTACACCTTC,TRBD1,TRBV29-1,-,TRBJ1-2
CASSEPIRRTSVNEQYF,TGTGCCAGCAGTGAACCCATCCGGCGGACTAGCGTCAACGAGCAGTACTTC,TRBD2,TRBV6-4,-,TRBJ2-7
CAWGGHSYGYTF,TGTGCCTGGGGGGGACACTCCTATGGCTACACCTTC,-,TRBV30,-,TRBJ1-2
CASGFQGAITDTQYF,TGTGCCAGCGGATTCCAGGGGGCCATCACAGATACGCAGTATTTT,TRBD1,TRBV6-6,-,TRBJ2-3
CASSPGQGKDSPLHF,TGTGCCAGCAGCCCAGGACAGGGTAAGGATTCACCCCTCCACTTT,TRBD1,TRBV9,-,TRBJ1-6
CASSSGYSNQPQHF,TGTGCCAGCAGTTCGGGGTATAGCAATCAGCCCCAGCATTTT,-,TRBV6-1,few,TRBJ1-5
CASSSRVEAFF,TGTGCCAGCAGTAGCCGGGTCGAAGCTTTCTTT,-,TRBV6-1,-,TRBJ1-1
CASSRSGNQPQHF,TGTGCCAGCAGTAGAAGCGGCAATCAGCCCCAGCATTTT,-,TRBV7-9,-,TRBJ1-5
CASSEQSNEKLFF,TGTGCCAGCAGTGAACAGTCTAATGAAAAACTGTTTTTT,-,TRBV6-1,-,TRBJ1-4
CASSLHRGSNEQFF,TGTGCCAGCAGCTTACACAGGGGGAGTAATGAGCAGTTCTTC,TRBD1,TRBV11-3,-,TRBJ2-1
CASSLGLTSGGRQETQYF,TGTGCCAGCAGCCTAGGGCTTACTAGCGGGGGGCGTCAAGAGACCCAGTACTTC,TRBD2,TRBV11-1,-,TRBJ2-5
CASSLDRGDEQFF,TGTGCCAGCAGCTTGGACAGGGGCGATGAGCAGTTCTTC,TRBD1,TRBV7-2,-,TRBJ2-1
CASSDESVYGYTF,TGCGCCAGCAGTGACGAGTCTGTATATGGCTACACCTTC,-,TRBV2,-,TRBJ1-2
CASSPDSLNTEAFF,TGCGCCAGCAGCCCGGACAGCTTGAACACTGAAGCTTTCTTT,-,TRBV5-1,-,TRBJ1-1
CASSWTSPPWETQYF,TGTGCCAGCAGCTGGACTAGCCCCCCGTGGGAGACCCAGTACTTC,TRBD2,TRBV11-2,-,TRBJ2-5
CASTADRDINQPQHF,TGTGCCAGCACCGCGGACAGGGATATCAATCAGCCCCAGCATTTT,TRBD1,TRBV6-5,-,TRBJ1-5
CASSLAGGLNTEAFF,TGTGCCAGCAGCTTAGCAGGGGGTTTGAACACTGAAGCTTTCTTT,-,TRBV7-9,-,TRBJ1-1
CASSLGYAGQNTEAFF,TGTGCCAGCAGCTTAGGTTATGCAGGGCAGAACACTGAAGCTTTCTTT,-,TRBV11-2,-,TRBJ1-1
CAIRITSGGANEQFF,TGTGCCATCAGGATAACTAGCGGGGGAGCGAATGAGCAGTTCTTC,TRBD2,TRBV10-3,few,TRBJ2-1
CASSLSGGGETQYF,TGTGCCAGCAGCCTTAGCGGGGGGGGAGAGACCCAGTACTTC,TRBD2,TRBV5-6,-,TRBJ2-5
CASSEGFYGYTF,TGTGCCAGCAGTGAGGGTTTCTATGGCTACACCTTC,-,TRBV6-5,-,TRBJ1-2
CASSIETGYGYTF,TGTGCCAGCAGTATCGAGACAGGGTATGGCTACACCTTC,TRBD1,TRBV27,few,TRBJ1-2
CAWQFGEATEAFF,TGTGCCTGGCAATTCGGGGAAGCCACTGAAGCTTTCTTT,-,TRBV30,-,TRBJ1-1